This T cell receptor (beta chain) was retrieved from a study of shared clonotypes between healthy human individuals. The overall study: Aged between 18 and 49, the donors were a couple of women and three men. Study results and caveats: Some naive CD4 clonotypes, 4.5% to 5.5%, turned up in common across a few donors.

A word on this clone: No antigen is known for it.

The V and J ends lost 3 bases and 7 bases respectively, with 9 bases between them. CDR1 is SGHTA, CDR2 FQGNSA, per germline. This CDR3 is 13 amino acids long. In the authors' workflow: ImmunoSEQ output lacked quality scores and full-length reads, limiting matched filtering. The data were produced by immunoSEQ multiplex PCR, yet TCRdb's version contains in-frame clones alone and is incomplete. V, J and clone size derive from that table, while D and trimming were established from the DNA sequence. The sample carries some 1,100,000 clones, around 78% recorded once. CD4+ cells underwent separation, giving CD45RA+ naive and CD45RA-negative memory subsets.

The source is a man aged 18-30 years in good health. Some clones in this sample may be carry-over from other donors' samples. The sequenced material came from memory CD4+ T cells from PBMCs. Documented subset: CD45RA-negative fraction. V and J are TRBV7-2 and TRBJ1-4; D ambiguous. The CDR3 sequence is CASSFPGAEKLFF. CDR3 in DNA: TGTGCCAGCAGCTTTCCCGGAGCTGAAAAACTGTTTTTT.